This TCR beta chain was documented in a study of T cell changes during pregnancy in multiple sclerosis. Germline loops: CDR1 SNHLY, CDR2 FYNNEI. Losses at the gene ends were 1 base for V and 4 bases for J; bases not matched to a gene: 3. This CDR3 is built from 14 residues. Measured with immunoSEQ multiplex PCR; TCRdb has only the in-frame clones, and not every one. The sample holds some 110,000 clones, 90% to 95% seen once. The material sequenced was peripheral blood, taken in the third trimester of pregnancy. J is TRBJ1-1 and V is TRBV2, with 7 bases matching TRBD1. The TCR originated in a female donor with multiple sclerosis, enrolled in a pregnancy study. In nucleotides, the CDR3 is TGTGCCAGCAGTGAAGACAGGGGCAGCACTGAAGCTTTCTTT. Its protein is CASSEDRGSTEAFF.